Listed below are T cell receptor beta chains from one sample, sequenced in a study of T cell responses to AZD1222 COVID-19 vaccine. Using immunoSEQ multiplex PCR, the repertoire was profiled, and TCRdb retains in-frame clones only, with some absent. The table has 90,000 to 100,000 clones, about nine tenths seen once; the top ten hold around a sixth. Sequencing used peripheral blood, obtained 28 days after the second AZD1222 dose. These receptors all come from an adult who received the AZD1222 COVID-19 vaccine. Both conserved end residues are part of each CDR3. The D gene is left open where the match is weak. Clone size is stated in some rows and not others, as once, few, many or a class when expanded.

V gene	clone size	D gene	J gene	CDR3 DNA	CDR3 protein
TRBV5-1	.	TRBD1	TRBJ1-2	TGCGCCAGCAGCCAGCGGACAGGGAATAACTATGGCTACACCTTC	CASSQRTGNNYGYTF
TRBV7-9	once	.	TRBJ2-3	TGTGCCAGCAGCTTCCAGGTCACAGATACGCAGTATTTT	CASSFQVTDTQYF
TRBV5-4	.	.	TRBJ2-7	TGTGCCAGCAGCCTCCAGGGATCCACGGGGGAGCAGTACTTC	CASSLQGSTGEQYF
TRBV6-5	.	.	TRBJ2-7	TGTGCCAGCAGTCCACGGATGGGCACAGCCTACGAGCAGTACTTC	CASSPRMGTAYEQYF
TRBV30	.	.	TRBJ1-5	TGTGCCTGGAGCACGGACGGAAATCAGCCCCAGCATTTT	CAWSTDGNQPQHF
TRBV10-2	once	.	TRBJ1-2	TGCGCCAGCAGTGAGTCGGGGGCCCGGGCCTACTATGGCTACACCTTC	CASSESGARAYYGYTF
TRBV28	.	.	TRBJ1-5	TGTGCCAGCAGTTTACGGCGGGGGGGGGCCTCAGGGCCCCAGCATTTT	CASSLRRGGASGPQHF
TRBV5-5	few	.	TRBJ2-5	TGTGCCAGCAGCTTCGTCCGGGAGCACGGCGAGACCCAGTACTTC	CASSFVREHGETQYF
TRBV28	.	TRBD1	TRBJ2-3	TGTGCCAGCAGCTTCGGGACAGGGGGCGGGGATACGCAGTATTTT	CASSFGTGGGDTQYF
TRBV5-8	.	TRBD1	TRBJ1-5	TGTGCCAGCAGCCCAGGGACAGGCAGGGGGCAGCCCCAGCATTTT	CASSPGTGRGQPQHF
TRBV18	.	.	TRBJ1-5	TGTGCCAGCTCACCGGGCAGGCTAAATCAGCCCCAGCATTTT	CASSPGRLNQPQHF
TRBV5-5	.	.	TRBJ2-1	TGTGCCAGCAGCAATTCAGATTATCCCTCCTACAATGAGCAGTTCTTC	CASSNSDYPSYNEQFF
TRBV4-2	few	.	TRBJ1-5	TGTGCCAGCAGCCAAGTGGGCAGGGAACAGCCCCAGCATTTT	CASSQVGREQPQHF
TRBV23-1	.	TRBD1	TRBJ2-2	TGCGCCAGCAGTCAACTTTGCGACAGGGGATCGAACACCGGGGAGCTGTTTTTT	CASSQLCDRGSNTGELFF
TRBV19	once	TRBD2	TRBJ2-3	TGTGCCAGTAGCCTCCAAGCGGGAAGAACAGATACGCAGTATTTT	CASSLQAGRTDTQYF
TRBV28	.	TRBD1	TRBJ1-3	TGTGCCAGCAGCTCATCAAATCCGGGACAGGGAACTGGAAACACCATATATTTT	CASSSSNPGQGTGNTIYF
TRBV5-1	.	.	TRBJ1-1	TGCGCCAGCAGCCCCCAGGGGCCCCAGGGAGCTGAAGCTTTCTTT	CASSPQGPQGAEAFF
TRBV6-5	.	TRBD1	TRBJ1-1	TGTGCCAGCAGTTACTTGGGGGACAGTAGTGAAGCTTTCTTT	CASSYLGDSSEAFF
TRBV6-5	.	TRBD1	TRBJ2-7	TGTGCCAGTGCAATAGACAGGGGATCCTACGAGCAGTACTTC	CASAIDRGSYEQYF
TRBV5-1	.	TRBD1	TRBJ1-1	TGCGCCAGCAGCGAAAGACAGGGGGCGAGAAGCACTGAAGCTTTCTTT	CASSERQGARSTEAFF
TRBV5-1	.	.	TRBJ1-2	TGCGCCAGCAGTAGGGAGCCCCTAAGGGATGGCTACACCTTC	CASSREPLRDGYTF
TRBV2	.	.	TRBJ2-3	TGTGCCAGCAGTGGCGGGTGGAGTAAGACAGATACGCAGTATTTT	CASSGGWSKTDTQYF
TRBV5-8	.	.	TRBJ2-1	TGTGCCAGCAGCCCGGGAGTCAGGGTGGACCCCTACAATGAGCAGTTCTTC	CASSPGVRVDPYNEQFF
TRBV10-1	.	.	TRBJ2-7	TGCGCCAGCAGTAAGACAGACAGGACACCTTTTTACGAGCAGTACTTC	CASSKTDRTPFYEQYF
TRBV10-2	.	TRBD2	TRBJ2-7	TGCGCCAGCGACGGCGGGAGGGCCTCCGAGCAGTACTTC	CASDGGRASEQYF
TRBV5-1	.	.	TRBJ2-1	TGCGCCAGCAGCTTAGACAGCTACAATGAGCAGTTCTTC	CASSLDSYNEQFF
TRBV2	.	.	TRBJ2-1	TGTGCCACCGAGGAGGACTCCCCCAATGAGCAGTTCTTC	CATEEDSPNEQFF
TRBV7-2	.	TRBD2	TRBJ2-1	TGTGCCAGCAGGTTAGCGGGAGACAACTACAATGAGCAGTTCTTC	CASRLAGDNYNEQFF
TRBV5-4	.	TRBD1	TRBJ2-1	TGTGCCAGCAGCTTGGAGGGGGCCCCCTCCTACAATGAGCAGTTCTTC	CASSLEGAPSYNEQFF
TRBV27	.	.	TRBJ2-7	TGTGCCAGCAGTCCTCGATTCTCCTACGAGCAGTACTTC	CASSPRFSYEQYF
TRBV27	.	.	TRBJ1-1	TGTGCCAGCAGTTCAACCCTTATCACTGAAGCTTTCTTT	CASSSTLITEAFF
TRBV5-4	.	.	TRBJ1-2	TGTGCCAGCAGCTTGGCAGGGGTTAACTATGGCTACACCTTC	CASSLAGVNYGYTF
TRBV5-4	.	.	TRBJ1-4	TGTGCCAGCAGCTTGGGGTCAGGGGCTAGGGAAAAACTGTTTTTT	CASSLGSGAREKLFF
TRBV27	.	TRBD1	TRBJ2-5	TGTGCCAGCAGTTTGTCGACAGGGCTGGAGACCCAGTACTTC	CASSLSTGLETQYF
TRBV5-1	.	TRBD2	TRBJ2-1	TGCGCCAGCAGCGCCCGGCCTAGCGGGCAGTCCTACAATGAGCAGTTCTTC	CASSARPSGQSYNEQFF
TRBV6-5	.	.	TRBJ2-7	TGTGCCAGCAGCCCAGATAATTGGTCCTACGAGCAGTACTTC	CASSPDNWSYEQYF
TRBV6-5	.	TRBD2	TRBJ2-1	TGTGCCGGCGGGAGAAAAGCGGATGACAATGAGCAGTTCTTC	CAGGRKADDNEQFF
TRBV7-2	.	.	TRBJ2-2	TGTGCCAGCAGCTTAGAATCAGTGGGGGAGCTGTTTTTT	CASSLESVGELFF
TRBV4-1	.	.	TRBJ2-6	TGCGCCAGCAGCCAAGTTGGGGCCAACGTCCTGACTTTC	CASSQVGANVLTF
TRBV5-4	.	.	TRBJ1-2	TGTGCCAGCAGCTTGGACAGGTCCTATGGCTACACCTTC	CASSLDRSYGYTF
TRBV6-5	.	.	TRBJ1-1	TGTGCCAGCGCGGGACCCCAGGGTACTGAAGCTTTCTTT	CASAGPQGTEAFF
TRBV27	once	.	TRBJ2-6	TGTGCCAGCAGAACTGGGGCCAACGTCCTGACTTTC	CASRTGANVLTF
TRBV6-5	.	.	TRBJ1-1	TGTGCCAGCAGTTACTCGCTTAGCGGGAACACTGAAGCTTTCTTT	CASSYSLSGNTEAFF
TRBV6-5	.	.	TRBJ1-3	TGTGCCAGCACCCGAACCGGGACCAACGCGGACACCATATATTTT	CASTRTGTNADTIYF
TRBV28	.	.	TRBJ2-7	TGTGCCAGCAAAGGGTTAGCGAACTCTTACGAGCAGTACTTC	CASKGLANSYEQYF
TRBV7-2	once	.	TRBJ2-1	TGTGCCAGCAGCTTAAGGGCGGGCTCCTACAATGAGCAGTTCTTC	CASSLRAGSYNEQFF
TRBV21-1	few	.	TRBJ1-6	TGTGCCAGCAGCAAACGGGCCAGGGGTAATTCACCCCTCCACTTT	CASSKRARGNSPLHF
TRBV28	.	.	TRBJ1-1	TGTGCCAGCAGGACGCACGGAACTGAAGCTTTCTTT	CASRTHGTEAFF
TRBV7-3	.	TRBD1	TRBJ1-6	TGTGCCAGCAGCTTAACGGGGACAGGGAATTCACCCCTCCACTTT	CASSLTGTGNSPLHF
TRBV29-1	.	TRBD1	TRBJ1-2	TGCAGCGTCTCGACAGGGGATGGCTACACCTTC	CSVSTGDGYTF
TRBV3-1/TRBV3-2	.	.	TRBJ2-1	TGTGCCAGCAGCCAAGATGGTCAGGAGCAGTTCTTC	CASSQDGQEQFF
TRBV5-6	few	TRBD1	TRBJ2-1	TGTGCCAGCAGCCGACCCAGGGGGTCCAACTACAATGAGCAGTTCTTC	CASSRPRGSNYNEQFF
TRBV1	.	.	TRBJ1-1	TGCACCAGCCGGGACGGGGGGACTGAAGCTTTCTTT	CTSRDGGTEAFF
TRBV9	.	.	TRBJ2-1	TGTGCCAGCAGCGCCTCGAACAGGGTAGCCTACAATGAGCAGTTCTTC	CASSASNRVAYNEQFF
TRBV20-1	.	.	TRBJ2-5	TGCAGTGCTAGTCGCAGCCAAGAGACCCAGTACTTC	CSASRSQETQYF